This note documents a single T cell receptor beta chain sequence. This specimen comes from a study of blood T cell repertoires in COVID-19. Per the germline V gene, CDR1 is LNHDA and CDR2 is SQIVND (reference sequence). This CDR3 region has 15 residues. V was trimmed by 5 bases and J by 8 bases, leaving 18 bases between them. Under the authors' procedure: Estimated nucleated cell counts came from reference gene primer amplification. The repertoire was sequenced with immunoSEQ multiplex PCR; TCRdb's copy has only in-frame clones and lacks some. For V, J and clone size, that table is used; D and trimming come from the DNA. The table includes about 360,000 clones, about 87% detected once.

What was sequenced was peripheral blood. The V and J genes are TRBV19 and TRBJ1-4; D is possibly TRBD1 (5 bases). This sequence originates from a human donor in a cohort sampled during active COVID-19. Written as DNA, the CDR3 is TGTGCCAGTAGTCTCTCACGGCAGGGCGGAGAAAAACTGTTTTTT. Translation: CASSLSRQGGEKLFF.